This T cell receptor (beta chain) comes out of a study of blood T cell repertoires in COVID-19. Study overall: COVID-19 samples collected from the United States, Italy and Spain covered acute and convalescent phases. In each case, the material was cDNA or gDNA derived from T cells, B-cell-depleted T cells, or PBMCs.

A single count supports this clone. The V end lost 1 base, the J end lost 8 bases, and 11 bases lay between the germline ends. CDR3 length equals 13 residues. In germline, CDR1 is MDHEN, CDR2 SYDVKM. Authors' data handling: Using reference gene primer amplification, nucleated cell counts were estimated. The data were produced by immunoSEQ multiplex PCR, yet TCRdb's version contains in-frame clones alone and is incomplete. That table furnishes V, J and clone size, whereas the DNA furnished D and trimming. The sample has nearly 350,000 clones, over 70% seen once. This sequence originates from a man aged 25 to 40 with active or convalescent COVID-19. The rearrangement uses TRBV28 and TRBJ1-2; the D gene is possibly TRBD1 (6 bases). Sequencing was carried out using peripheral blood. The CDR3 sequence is CASSLSGEGGYTF. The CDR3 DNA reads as TGTGCCAGCAGTTTATCAGGGGAAGGCGGCTACACCTTC.